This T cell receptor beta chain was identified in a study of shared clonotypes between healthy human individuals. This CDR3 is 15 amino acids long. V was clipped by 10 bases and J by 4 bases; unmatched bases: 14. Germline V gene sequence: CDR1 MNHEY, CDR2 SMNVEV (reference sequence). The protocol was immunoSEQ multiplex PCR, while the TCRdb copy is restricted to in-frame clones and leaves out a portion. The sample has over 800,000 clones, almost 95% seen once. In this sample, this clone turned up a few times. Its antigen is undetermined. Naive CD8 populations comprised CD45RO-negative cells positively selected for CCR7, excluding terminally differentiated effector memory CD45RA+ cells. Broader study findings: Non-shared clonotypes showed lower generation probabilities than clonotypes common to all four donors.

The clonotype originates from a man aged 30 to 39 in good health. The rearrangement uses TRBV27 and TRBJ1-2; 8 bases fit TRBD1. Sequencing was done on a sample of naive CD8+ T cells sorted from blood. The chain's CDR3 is CATRTGIGPLYGYTF. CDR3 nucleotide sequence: TGTGCCACACGGACAGGGATAGGACCCCTCTATGGCTACACCTTC.